This T cell receptor (beta chain) was identified during a study of T cell repertoires in cytomegalovirus infection. Study-wide background: Public TCR beta signatures provided an indication of both CMV infection and a matching HLA type.

Of note for this clonotype: Antigen unknown.

Study-level findings and limits: There were HLA-C-restricted CMV-specific TCR beta clonotypes dominating the ex vivo response.

Germline-derived CDR1 and CDR2 are MDHEN and SYDVKM. Trimming at V came to 1 base and at J to 1 base, leaving 6 bases not matched to a gene. The CDR3 spans 16 residues. TCRdb re-derived calls from the reads in MiXCR, one entry per CDR3 protein. Among around 240,000 distinct CDR3 sequences listed, over 20% were seen once. Sequenced input: CD8+ T cells from PBMCs. The chain combines TRBV28 with TRBJ1-1; 7 bases align to TRBD1. The source is a human donor in good health (CMV status not recorded). Some clones in this sample may be carry-over from other donors' samples. CDR3 sequence reads: CASSLSPAGGNTEAFF. The CDR3 nucleotides are TGTGCCAGCAGTTTATCCCCGGCAGGGGGGAACACTGAAGCTTTCTTT.